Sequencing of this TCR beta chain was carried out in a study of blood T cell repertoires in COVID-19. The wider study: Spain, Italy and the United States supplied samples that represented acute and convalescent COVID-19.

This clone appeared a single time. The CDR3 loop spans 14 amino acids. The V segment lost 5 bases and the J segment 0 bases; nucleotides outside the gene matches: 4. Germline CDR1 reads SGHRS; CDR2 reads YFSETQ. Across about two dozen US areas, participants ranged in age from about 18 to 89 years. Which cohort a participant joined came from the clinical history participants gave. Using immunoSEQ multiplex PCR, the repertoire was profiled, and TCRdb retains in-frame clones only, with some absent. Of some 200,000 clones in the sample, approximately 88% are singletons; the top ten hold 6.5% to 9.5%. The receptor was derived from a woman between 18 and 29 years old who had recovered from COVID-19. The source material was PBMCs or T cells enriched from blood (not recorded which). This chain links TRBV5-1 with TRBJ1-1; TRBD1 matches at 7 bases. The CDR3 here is CASRDRELNTEAFF. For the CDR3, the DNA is TGCGCCAGCAGAGACAGGGAACTGAACACTGAAGCTTTCTTT.